This T cell receptor beta chain emerged from a study of T cells in Graves' hyperthyroidism and ophthalmopathy. Amplified TCR beta CDR3 regions came from RNA transcripts. An initial round of RT-PCR targeting the TCR CDR3 relied on the HTBI primer set. MiXCR, run by TCRdb on the multiplex PCR reads, gives a single entry per CDR3 protein. The data hold about half a million distinct CDR3 sequences, with about 22% observed a single time. Regarding this clonotype: Its cognate antigen is unknown.

Findings and caveats of the study: Stable hyperthyroidism and ophthalmopathy were separated using 13 V-J signatures. Most thyroid clonotypes expanded above 0.001 were also detected in blood.

V dropped 2 bases and J dropped 0 bases, with 14 bases sitting between them. The CDR3 sequence is 17 residues long. Germline V gene data show CDR1 as MNHEY and CDR2 as SMNVEV (reference sequence). Diagnosis relied on clinical symptoms, serum thyroxine and TRAb, thyroid ultrasound and orbital computed tomography. This chain links TRBV27 with TRBJ2-1; D is undetermined. Material for sequencing was blood. This clonotype originated in a woman in her 70s with Graves' ophthalmopathy. CDR3 in DNA: TGTGCCAGCAGTTTACGTGGTGCACGAAGCTCCTACAATGAGCAGTTCTTC. Encoded protein: CASSLRGARSSYNEQFF.